This note documents a single T cell receptor (beta chain) sequence. The sample is drawn from a study of blood T cell repertoires in COVID-19. At the level of the study: Specimens from acute and convalescent COVID-19 originated in the United States, Italy and Spain.

The Seattle site enrolled patients during active infection and followed them longitudinally. As handled by the study authors: Estimates of nucleated cell counts were drawn from the amplification of reference gene primers. The method was immunoSEQ multiplex PCR; TCRdb's version includes in-frame clones alone and lacks a portion of them. V and J calls and clone size come straight from that table; D and trimming were deduced from the DNA. The table records roughly 250,000 clones, about 90% of them present only once. The CDR3 runs 18 residues. The germline V gene has CDR1 SGHAT and CDR2 FQNNGV. V was pared by 5 bases and J by 0 bases, with 12 bases of the junction left unmatched.

This sequence joins TRBV11-2 and TRBJ2-4; 8 nucleotides align to TRBD1. This TCR came from a man aged 25-45 years with COVID-19, enrolled during active disease. Specimen: peripheral blood. DNA for the CDR3: TGTGCCAGCAGCCCCGGGACAGGTGTCACCCTAGCCAAAAACATTCAGTACTTC. It is translated as CASSPGTGVTLAKNIQYF. The variable domain in full, with the rest retrieved from reference TRBV11-2 and TRBJ2-4, is EAGVAQSPRYKIIEKRQSVAFWCNPISGHATLYWYQQILGQGPKLLIQFQNNGVVDDSQLPKDRFSAERLKGVDSTLKIQPAKLEDSAVYLCASSPGTGVTLAKNIQYFGAGTRLSVL.